This TCR beta chain was captured in a study of cytomegalovirus exposure and HLA in healthy donors. Study context: The approximately 110 validation repertoires, a later analysis reported, used the same platform as the 600 to 700 repertoires from the first cohort.

The donors were in the roughly 110-subject validation cohort, distinct from the approximately 730-subject first cohort. Only in-frame clones appear in the TCRdb table, and some are missing; sequencing was by immunoSEQ multiplex PCR. The sample holds more than 95,000 clones; roughly 88% are singletons and the top ten take around 2%. This clone has a single count. The antigen remains unidentified. This CDR3 has 12 amino acids. Trimming shortened V by 4 bases and J by 6 bases, and 7 bases separated the two germline ends. CDR1 and CDR2 (germline): MNHNS, SASEGT. Study-wide results and limits: The study listed 164 cytomegalovirus-associated TCR beta chains. A few of the chains that were CMV-associated were confirmed in vitro to be specific for CMV antigens.

The sequence was obtained from a man aged 18-30 years in good health and CMV-seronegative. Sequenced input: PBMCs. The gene calls are TRBV6-1 and TRBJ2-1; perhaps TRBD1 as D (6 bases). CDR3 in amino acids: CASSGDINEQFF. CDR3 nucleotide sequence: TGTGCCAGCAGTGGGGACATCAATGAGCAGTTCTTC.